The clone carrying this T cell receptor (beta chain) was seen once. Its antigen is not identified. Donation came from healthy Caucasian individuals in Russia who were aged about 6 to 100. Each sample gave at least 6 million isolated PBMCs. This sample is part of a study of blood T cells in healthy people across ages. In germline, CDR1 is SGDLS, CDR2 YYNGEE. Trimming stripped 4 bases from V and 6 bases from J, with 20 bases between. The CDR3 runs to 16 residues. Overall study findings and caveats: Significant beta diversity loss was already apparent by age approximately 42, declining roughly linearly.

Together with a sample-barcoded 5' primer, a J-beta primer mix was included in a second PCR lasting roughly 6 to 12 cycles. TCRdb itself ran the 5' RACE reads through MiXCR, one entry per CDR3 protein. The sample includes approximately 810,000 distinct CDR3 sequences, under 30% of them seen just once. The chain carries TRBV9 and TRBJ2-1; no clear D. What was sequenced was blood. The receptor's source is a woman aged 80 or over in good health. CDR3: CASSPTLAGVGNEQFF. DNA for the CDR3: TGTGCCAGCAGCCCCACCCTGGCTGGGGTTGGCAATGAGCAGTTCTTC.